This TCR beta chain appears in the sequencing data of a study of cytomegalovirus exposure and HLA in healthy donors. Primers for the PCR totalled 60 Vbeta and 13 Jbeta. TCRdb's table, derived via immunoSEQ multiplex PCR, lists solely in-frame clones and lacks some. This table has 35,000 to 45,000 clones, 90% appearing once. Study outcomes and limitations: It was reported that TCR beta sequences correctly inferred the HLA-A and HLA-B alleles for most subjects. When the data were analyzed later, several of the most significant clusters appeared to be linked to common viral pathogens.

Points on this clone: Its antigen remains unidentified.

The origin of this receptor is a woman under 30 in good health and CMV-seronegative. Sequenced material: PBMCs.

The CDR3 loop is CASSLGTAYQETQYF. As DNA, the CDR3 is TGTGCCAGCAGCTTGGGGACTGCCTACCAAGAGACCCAGTACTTC. The rearrangement uses TRBV5-6 and TRBJ2-5; the D gene is possibly TRBD2 (5 bases). Trimming stripped 0 bases from V and 0 bases from J, with 9 bases between. The CDR3 sequence is 15 residues long. The germline V gene encodes CDR1 SGHDT and CDR2 YYEEEE.